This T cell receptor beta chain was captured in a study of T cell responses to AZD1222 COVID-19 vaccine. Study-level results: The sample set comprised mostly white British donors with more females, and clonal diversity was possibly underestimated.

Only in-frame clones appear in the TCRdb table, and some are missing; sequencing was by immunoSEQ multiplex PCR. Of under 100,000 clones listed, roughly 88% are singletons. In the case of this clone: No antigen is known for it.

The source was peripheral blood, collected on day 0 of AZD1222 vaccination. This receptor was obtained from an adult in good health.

The CDR3 protein is CASSAYTGLEAFF. The CDR3 DNA reads as TGTGCCAGTAGTGCATATACAGGATTAGAAGCTTTCTTT. The chain carries TRBV19 and TRBJ1-1, with a tentative D call TRBD1 (5 bases). There are 13 residues in the CDR3. The V end lost 5 bases, the J end lost 8 bases, and 15 bases lay between the germline ends. CDR1 LNHDA and CDR2 SQIVND come from the germline V gene (reference sequence). Complete variable domain (other parts from reference TRBV19 and TRBJ1-1): DGGITQSPKYLFRKEGQNVTLSCEQNLNHDAMYWYRQDPGQGLRLIYYSQIVNDFQKGDIAEGYSVSREKKESFPLTVTSAQKNPTAFYLCASSAYTGLEAFFGQGTRLTVV.